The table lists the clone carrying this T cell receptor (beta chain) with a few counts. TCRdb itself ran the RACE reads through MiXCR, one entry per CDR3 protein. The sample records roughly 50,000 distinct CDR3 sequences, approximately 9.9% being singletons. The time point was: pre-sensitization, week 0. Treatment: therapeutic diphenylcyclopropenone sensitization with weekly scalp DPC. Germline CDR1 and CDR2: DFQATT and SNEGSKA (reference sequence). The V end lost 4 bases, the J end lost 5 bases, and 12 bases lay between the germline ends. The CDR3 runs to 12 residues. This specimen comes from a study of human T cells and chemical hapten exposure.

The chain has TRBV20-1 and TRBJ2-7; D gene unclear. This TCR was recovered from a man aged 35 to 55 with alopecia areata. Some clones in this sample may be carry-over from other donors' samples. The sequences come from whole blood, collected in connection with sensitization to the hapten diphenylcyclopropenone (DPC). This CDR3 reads CSAIGTANEQYF. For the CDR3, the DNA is TGCAGTGCTATAGGAACAGCGAACGAGCAGTACTTC.